This TCR beta chain was observed in a study of T cells expressing NK-cell markers. Study overall: Sorted CD3+CD56+NKG2C+, CD3+CD56+NKG2C- and CD3+CD56-NKG2C+ T cells supplied TCR beta repertoires.

CDR3 length: 13 amino acids. Germline CDR1 and CDR2: SGHRS and YFSETQ. TCRdb re-called the 5' RACE reads; one entry per CDR3 protein, DNA not given. The sample has about 370,000 distinct CDR3 sequences. The receptor's source is a woman between 45 and 65 years old in good health. V usage is TRBV5-1 and J usage is TRBJ2-2; TCRdb designates TRBD1, a call that cannot be tested without DNA. The specimen was blood T cells: a sorted CD56 or NKG2C T cell subset, CD4+ or CD8+ T cells, or bulk PBMC T cells (not recorded which). The chain's CDR3 is CASTKTGPGELFF.